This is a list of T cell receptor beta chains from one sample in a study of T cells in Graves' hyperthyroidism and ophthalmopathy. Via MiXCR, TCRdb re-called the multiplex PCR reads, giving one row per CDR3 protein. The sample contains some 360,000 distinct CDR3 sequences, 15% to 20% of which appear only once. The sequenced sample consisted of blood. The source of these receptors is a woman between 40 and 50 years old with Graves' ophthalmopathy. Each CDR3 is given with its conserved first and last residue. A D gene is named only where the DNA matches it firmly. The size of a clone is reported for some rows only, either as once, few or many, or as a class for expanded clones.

cdr3_aa: CASSFSEGYGYTF; cdr3_nt: TGTGCCAGCAGTTTTTCGGAGGGGTATGGCTACACCTTC; clone_size: many; d_call: NA; v_call: TRBV12-3/TRBV12-4; j_call: TRBJ1-2; cdr3_length: 13
cdr3_aa: CASSLLAGGGSNQPQHF; cdr3_nt: TGTGCCAGCAGTTTATTGGCCGGGGGGGGAAGCAATCAGCCCCAGCATTTT; clone_size: many; d_call: NA; v_call: TRBV28; j_call: TRBJ1-5; cdr3_length: 17
cdr3_aa: CASSSGQGALRISAFF; cdr3_nt: TGTGCCAGCAGCTCTGGACAGGGGGCTTTGCGAATATCGGCTTTCTTT; clone_size: few; d_call: TRBD1; v_call: TRBV7-8; j_call: TRBJ1-1; cdr3_length: 16
cdr3_aa: CASSAPGLGLRDEQYF; cdr3_nt: TGTGCCAGCAGCGCTCCCGGTTTAGGCCTTCGGGACGAGCAGTACTTC; clone_size: many; d_call: NA; v_call: TRBV2; j_call: TRBJ2-7; cdr3_length: 16
cdr3_aa: CASSLASSGLTYEQYF; cdr3_nt: TGTGCCAGCAGCTTAGCCTCTAGCGGGTTGACATACGAGCAGTACTTC; clone_size: few; d_call: TRBD2; v_call: TRBV7-8; j_call: TRBJ2-7; cdr3_length: 16
cdr3_aa: CASGTSGRGSYEQYF; cdr3_nt: TGTGCCAGCGGGACTAGCGGGAGGGGGTCCTACGAGCAGTACTTC; clone_size: many; d_call: TRBD2; v_call: TRBV28; j_call: TRBJ2-7; cdr3_length: 15
cdr3_aa: CSVEDRNRAGELFF; cdr3_nt: TGCAGCGTTGAAGATCGGAATCGAGCCGGGGAGCTGTTTTTT; clone_size: many; d_call: NA; v_call: TRBV29-1; j_call: TRBJ2-2; cdr3_length: 14
cdr3_aa: CASQRVGYGYTF; cdr3_nt: TGTGCCAGCCAACGTGTAGGCTATGGCTACACCTTC; clone_size: NA; d_call: NA; v_call: TRBV19; j_call: TRBJ1-2; cdr3_length: 12
cdr3_aa: CASSRGLNTGELFF; cdr3_nt: TGTGCCAGCAGCAGGGGGCTGAACACCGGGGAGCTGTTTTTT; clone_size: many; d_call: TRBD1; v_call: TRBV28; j_call: TRBJ2-2; cdr3_length: 14
cdr3_aa: CASSLVWGDGEKLFF; cdr3_nt: TGTGCCAGCAGCTTAGTTTGGGGGGACGGTGAAAAACTGTTTTTT; clone_size: many; d_call: NA; v_call: TRBV7-9; j_call: TRBJ1-4; cdr3_length: 15
cdr3_aa: CSVEAGSSYEQYF; cdr3_nt: TGCAGCGTTGAAGCAGGGAGCTCCTACGAGCAGTACTTC; clone_size: many; d_call: NA; v_call: TRBV29-1; j_call: TRBJ2-7; cdr3_length: 13
cdr3_aa: CASSFKGAGGYTF; cdr3_nt: TGTGCCAGCAGCTTCAAGGGGGCGGGAGGCTACACCTTC; clone_size: many; d_call: TRBD1; v_call: TRBV5-5; j_call: TRBJ1-2; cdr3_length: 13
cdr3_aa: CASRGYQETQYF; cdr3_nt: TGTGCCAGCAGAGGGTACCAAGAGACCCAGTACTTC; clone_size: many; d_call: NA; v_call: TRBV6-1; j_call: TRBJ2-5; cdr3_length: 12
cdr3_aa: CASSYGTGEAEAFF; cdr3_nt: TGTGCCAGCAGTTACGGGACAGGGGAGGCTGAAGCTTTCTTT; clone_size: many; d_call: TRBD1; v_call: TRBV6-5; j_call: TRBJ1-1; cdr3_length: 14
cdr3_aa: CAIRQGRLDNSPLHF; cdr3_nt: TGTGCCATCCGACAGGGGCGCTTAGATAATTCACCCCTCCACTTT; clone_size: NA; d_call: TRBD1; v_call: TRBV10-3; j_call: TRBJ1-6; cdr3_length: 15
cdr3_aa: CASTWRGDQPQHF; cdr3_nt: TGTGCCAGTACGTGGCGGGGGGATCAGCCCCAGCATTTT; clone_size: many; d_call: NA; v_call: TRBV19; j_call: TRBJ1-5; cdr3_length: 13
cdr3_aa: CASSSRDNPYEQYF; cdr3_nt: TGTGCCAGCAGCTCCCGGGACAACCCCTACGAGCAGTACTTC; clone_size: many; d_call: NA; v_call: TRBV13; j_call: TRBJ2-7; cdr3_length: 14
cdr3_aa: CASSSTQETQYF; cdr3_nt: TGTGCCAGCAGTTCCACCCAAGAGACCCAGTACTTC; clone_size: many; d_call: NA; v_call: TRBV28; j_call: TRBJ2-5; cdr3_length: 12
cdr3_aa: CASSVGASDAYEQYF; cdr3_nt: TGTGCCAGCAGCGTGGGGGCTAGCGACGCCTACGAGCAGTACTTC; clone_size: many; d_call: NA; v_call: TRBV9; j_call: TRBJ2-7; cdr3_length: 15
cdr3_aa: CASSYSIGGVPEAFF; cdr3_nt: TGTGCCAGCAGTTACTCGATTGGGGGGGTCCCTGAAGCTTTCTTC; clone_size: NA; d_call: NA; v_call: TRBV6-5; j_call: TRBJ1-1; cdr3_length: 15
cdr3_aa: CATSREFEETQYF; cdr3_nt: TGTGCCACCAGCAGAGAATTCGAGGAGACCCAGTACTTC; clone_size: NA; d_call: NA; v_call: TRBV15; j_call: TRBJ2-5; cdr3_length: 13
cdr3_aa: CASTLSETQYF; cdr3_nt: TGTGCCAGCACCCTATCAGAGACCCAGTACTTC; clone_size: many; d_call: NA; v_call: TRBV6-1; j_call: TRBJ2-5; cdr3_length: 11
cdr3_aa: CASSLESGSLETQYF; cdr3_nt: TGTGCCAGCAGCTTAGAGAGCGGGAGTCTTGAGACCCAGTACTTC; clone_size: NA; d_call: TRBD2; v_call: TRBV11-2; j_call: TRBJ2-5; cdr3_length: 15
cdr3_aa: CATQPSGGIGQPQHF; cdr3_nt: TGTGCCACACAACCCAGCGGAGGGATTGGTCAGCCCCAGCATTTT; clone_size: many; d_call: NA; v_call: TRBV6-2/TRBV6-3; j_call: TRBJ1-5; cdr3_length: 15
cdr3_aa: CASSPGPLLSGNTIYF; cdr3_nt: TGTGCCAGCAGCCCTGGCCCTCTTCTCTCTGGAAACACCATATATTTT; clone_size: NA; d_call: NA; v_call: TRBV5-5; j_call: TRBJ1-3; cdr3_length: 16
cdr3_aa: CASRSGLAGDYEQYF; cdr3_nt: TGTGCCAGCAGAAGCGGACTAGCGGGGGACTACGAGCAGTACTTC; clone_size: many; d_call: TRBD2; v_call: TRBV6-2/TRBV6-3; j_call: TRBJ2-7; cdr3_length: 15
cdr3_aa: CASSFRLAEAKNIQYF; cdr3_nt: TGTGCCAGCAGTTTTAGACTAGCAGAAGCCAAAAACATTCAGTACTTC; clone_size: many; d_call: TRBD2; v_call: TRBV12-3/TRBV12-4; j_call: TRBJ2-4; cdr3_length: 16
cdr3_aa: CASSLDGANTGELFF; cdr3_nt: TGTGCCAGCAGCTTAGACGGGGCAAACACCGGGGAGCTGTTTTTT; clone_size: many; d_call: NA; v_call: TRBV11-3; j_call: TRBJ2-2; cdr3_length: 15
cdr3_aa: CATLAQHAGELFF; cdr3_nt: TGTGCCACACTAGCACAGCATGCCGGGGAGCTGTTTTTT; clone_size: NA; d_call: NA; v_call: TRBV7-8; j_call: TRBJ2-2; cdr3_length: 13
cdr3_aa: CSARFQGDYGYTF; cdr3_nt: TGCAGTGCTAGATTCCAGGGAGACTATGGCTACACCTTC; clone_size: NA; d_call: NA; v_call: TRBV20-1; j_call: TRBJ1-2; cdr3_length: 13
cdr3_aa: CSARIGNTGELFF; cdr3_nt: TGCAGTGCTAGAATTGGGAATACCGGGGAGCTGTTTTTT; clone_size: many; d_call: NA; v_call: TRBV20-1; j_call: TRBJ2-2; cdr3_length: 13
cdr3_aa: CASSLAGGDRAYGSGNTIYF; cdr3_nt: TGTGCCAGCAGCTTAGCGGGAGGGGACAGGGCTTACGGCTCTGGAAACACCATATATTTT; clone_size: many; d_call: TRBD1; v_call: TRBV7-6; j_call: TRBJ1-3; cdr3_length: 20
cdr3_aa: CASSSRVAVYSNQPQHF; cdr3_nt: TGTGCCAGCAGTTCACGCGTAGCTGTGTATAGCAATCAGCCCCAGCATTTT; clone_size: many; d_call: NA; v_call: TRBV28; j_call: TRBJ1-5; cdr3_length: 17
cdr3_aa: CASSRETGQFTEAFF; cdr3_nt: TGTGCCAGCAGCCGAGAGACAGGGCAATTCACTGAAGCTTTCTTT; clone_size: many; d_call: TRBD1; v_call: TRBV27; j_call: TRBJ1-1; cdr3_length: 15
cdr3_aa: CASSYGIVQENYGYIF; cdr3_nt: TGTGCCAGCAGTTACGGAATAGTCCAGGAGAACTATGGCTACATCTTC; clone_size: NA; d_call: NA; v_call: TRBV6-2/TRBV6-3; j_call: TRBJ1-2; cdr3_length: 16
cdr3_aa: CASSVAGSSGNTIYF; cdr3_nt: TGTGCCAGCAGCGTCGCAGGGAGCTCTGGAAACACCATATATTTT; clone_size: many; d_call: NA; v_call: TRBV9; j_call: TRBJ1-3; cdr3_length: 15
cdr3_aa: CAWRGDSGNTIYF; cdr3_nt: TGTGCCTGGAGAGGGGACTCTGGAAACACCATATATTTT; clone_size: many; d_call: NA; v_call: TRBV30; j_call: TRBJ1-3; cdr3_length: 13
cdr3_aa: CAWSVRGIQETQYF; cdr3_nt: TGTGCCTGGAGTGTTCGCGGAATCCAAGAGACCCAGTACTTC; clone_size: many; d_call: NA; v_call: TRBV30; j_call: TRBJ2-5; cdr3_length: 14
cdr3_aa: CASSGYLTFQETQYF; cdr3_nt: TGTGCCAGCAGCGGATACCTAACATTTCAAGAGACCCAGTACTTC; clone_size: NA; d_call: NA; v_call: TRBV5-6; j_call: TRBJ2-5; cdr3_length: 15
cdr3_aa: CASSLFFKTQYF; cdr3_nt: TGTGCCAGCAGTTTGTTCTTCAAGACCCAGTACTTC; clone_size: NA; d_call: NA; v_call: TRBV12-3/TRBV12-4; j_call: TRBJ2-5; cdr3_length: 12
cdr3_aa: CSASDMNTEAFF; cdr3_nt: TGCAGTGCTAGTGACATGAACACTGAAGCTTTCTTT; clone_size: many; d_call: NA; v_call: TRBV20-1; j_call: TRBJ1-1; cdr3_length: 12
cdr3_aa: CASSIDLTRNQPQHF; cdr3_nt: TGTGCCAGTAGTATAGATCTTACGCGGAATCAGCCCCAGCATTTT; clone_size: many; d_call: NA; v_call: TRBV19; j_call: TRBJ1-5; cdr3_length: 15